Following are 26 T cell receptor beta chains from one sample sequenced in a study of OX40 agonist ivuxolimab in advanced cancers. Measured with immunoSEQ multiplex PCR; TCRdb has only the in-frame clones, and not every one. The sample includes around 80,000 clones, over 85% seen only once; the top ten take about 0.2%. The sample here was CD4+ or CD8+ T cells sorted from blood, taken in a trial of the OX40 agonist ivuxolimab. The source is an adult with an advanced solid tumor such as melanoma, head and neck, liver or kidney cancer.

For the CDR3, the DNA is TGTGCCAGTTCCCTGAGCGGGAGCGTCTACGAGCAGTACTTC. Translating it yields CASSLSGSVYEQYF. This chain uses TRBV19 with TRBJ2-7, with 8 nucleotides matching TRBD2. Germline loops: CDR1 LNHDA, CDR2 SQIVND (reference sequence). The CDR3 extends over 14 amino acids. Losses at the gene ends were 8 bases for V and 3 bases for J; bases not matched to a gene: 9.

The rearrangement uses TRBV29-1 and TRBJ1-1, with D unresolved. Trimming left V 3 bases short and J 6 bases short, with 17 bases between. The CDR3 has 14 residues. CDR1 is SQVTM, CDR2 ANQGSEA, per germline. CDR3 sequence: CSVDEGLVGSEAFF. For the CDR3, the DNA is TGCAGCGTTGACGAGGGCTTAGTAGGTTCTGAAGCTTTCTTT.

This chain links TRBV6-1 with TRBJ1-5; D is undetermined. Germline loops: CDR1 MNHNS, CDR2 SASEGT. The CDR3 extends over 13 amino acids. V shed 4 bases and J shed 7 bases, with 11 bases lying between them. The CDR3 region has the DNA TGTGCCAGCAGTGTGGAGGGATCCCAGCCCCAGCATTTT. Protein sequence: CASSVEGSQPQHF.

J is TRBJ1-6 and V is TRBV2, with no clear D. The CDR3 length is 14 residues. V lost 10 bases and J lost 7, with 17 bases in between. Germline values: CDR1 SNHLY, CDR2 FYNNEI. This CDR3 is CATTSDAENSPLHF. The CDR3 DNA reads TGTGCCACCACTTCGGACGCTGAAAATTCACCCCTCCACTTT. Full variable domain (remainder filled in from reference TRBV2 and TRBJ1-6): EPEVTQTPSHQVTQMGQEVILRCVPISNHLYFYWYRQILGQKVEFLVSFYNNEISEKSEIFDDQFSVERPDGSNFTLKIRSTKLEDSAMYFCATTSDAENSPLHFGNGTRLTVT.

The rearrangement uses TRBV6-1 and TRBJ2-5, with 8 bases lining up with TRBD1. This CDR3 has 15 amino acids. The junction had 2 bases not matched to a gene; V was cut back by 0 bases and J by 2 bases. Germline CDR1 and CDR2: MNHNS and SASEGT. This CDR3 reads CASSEARDRQETQYF. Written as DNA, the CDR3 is TGTGCCAGCAGTGAAGCCCGGGACAGGCAAGAGACCCAGTACTTC.

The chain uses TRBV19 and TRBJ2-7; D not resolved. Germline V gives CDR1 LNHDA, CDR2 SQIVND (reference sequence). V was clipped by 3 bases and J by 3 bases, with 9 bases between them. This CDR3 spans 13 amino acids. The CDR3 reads CASSMEIDYEQYF. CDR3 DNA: TGTGCCAGTAGTATGGAGATCGACTACGAGCAGTACTTC.

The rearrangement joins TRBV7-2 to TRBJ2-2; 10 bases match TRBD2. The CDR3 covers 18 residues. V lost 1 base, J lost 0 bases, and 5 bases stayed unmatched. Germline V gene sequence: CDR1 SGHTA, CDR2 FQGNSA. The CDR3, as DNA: TGTGCCAGCAGCTTAGTGCTAGCGGGGGCCGCGAACACCGGGGAGCTGTTTTTT. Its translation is CASSLVLAGAANTGELFF. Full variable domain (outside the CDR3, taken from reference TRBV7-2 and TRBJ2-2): GAGVSQSPSNKVTEKGKDVELRCDPISGHTALYWYRQSLGQGLEFLIYFQGNSAPDKSGLPSDRFSAERTGGSVSTLTIQRTQQEDSAVYLCASSLVLAGAANTGELFFGEGSRLTVL.

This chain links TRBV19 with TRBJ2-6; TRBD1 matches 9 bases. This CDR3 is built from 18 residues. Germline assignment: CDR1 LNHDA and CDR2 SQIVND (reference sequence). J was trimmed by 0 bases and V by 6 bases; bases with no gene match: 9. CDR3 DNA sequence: TGTGCCAGTAGGACCGGGACAGGGCCACCCTCTGGGGCCAACGTCCTGACTTTC. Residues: CASRTGTGPPSGANVLTF.

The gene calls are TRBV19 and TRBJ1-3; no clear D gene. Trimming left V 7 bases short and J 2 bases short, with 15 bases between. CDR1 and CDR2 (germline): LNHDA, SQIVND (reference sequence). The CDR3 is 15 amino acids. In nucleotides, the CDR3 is TGTGCCAGTACCAATGGGTGGGGAACTGGAAACACCATATATTTT. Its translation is CASTNGWGTGNTIYF. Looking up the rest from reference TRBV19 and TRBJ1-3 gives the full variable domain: DGGITQSPKYLFRKEGQNVTLSCEQNLNHDAMYWYRQDPGQGLRLIYYSQIVNDFQKGDIAEGYSVSREKKESFPLTVTSAQKNPTAFYLCASTNGWGTGNTIYFGEGSWLTVV.

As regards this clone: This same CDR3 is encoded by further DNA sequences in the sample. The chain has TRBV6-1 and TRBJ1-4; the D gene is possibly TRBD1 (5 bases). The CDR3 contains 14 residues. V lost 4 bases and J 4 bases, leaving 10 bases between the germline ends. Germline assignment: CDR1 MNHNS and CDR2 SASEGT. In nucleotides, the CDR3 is TGTGCCAGCAGTGGGCCGGGGGGTAATGAAAAACTGTTTTTT. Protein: CASSGPGGNEKLFF.

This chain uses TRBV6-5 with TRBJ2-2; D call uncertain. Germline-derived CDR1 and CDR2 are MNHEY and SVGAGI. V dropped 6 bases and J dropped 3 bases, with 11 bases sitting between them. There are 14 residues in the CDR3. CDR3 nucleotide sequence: TGTGCCAGCAGCAATACCGTCGACACCGGGGAGCTGTTTTTT. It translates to CASSNTVDTGELFF.

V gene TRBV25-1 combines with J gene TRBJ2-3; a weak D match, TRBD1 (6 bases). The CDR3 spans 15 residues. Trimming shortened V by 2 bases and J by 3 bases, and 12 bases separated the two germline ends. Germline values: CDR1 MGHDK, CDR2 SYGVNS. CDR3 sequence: CASSEPGQGTDTQYF. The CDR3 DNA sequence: TGTGCCAGCAGTGAACCTGGGCAGGGGACAGATACGCAGTATTTT.

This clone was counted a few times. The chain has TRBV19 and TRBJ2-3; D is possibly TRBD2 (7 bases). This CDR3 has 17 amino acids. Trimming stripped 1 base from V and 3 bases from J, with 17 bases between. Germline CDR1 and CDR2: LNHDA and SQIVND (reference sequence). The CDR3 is CASSIAGRRGPTDTQYF. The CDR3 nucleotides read TGTGCCAGTAGTATAGCCGGTCGGCGGGGGCCAACAGATACGCAGTATTTT.

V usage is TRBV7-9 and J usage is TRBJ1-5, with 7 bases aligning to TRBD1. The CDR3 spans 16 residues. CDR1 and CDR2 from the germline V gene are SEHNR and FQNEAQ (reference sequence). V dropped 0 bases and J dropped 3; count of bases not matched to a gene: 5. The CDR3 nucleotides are TGTGCCAGCAGCTTAGCCGGCAGGGGGATCAATCAGCCCCAGCATTTT. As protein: CASSLAGRGINQPQHF.

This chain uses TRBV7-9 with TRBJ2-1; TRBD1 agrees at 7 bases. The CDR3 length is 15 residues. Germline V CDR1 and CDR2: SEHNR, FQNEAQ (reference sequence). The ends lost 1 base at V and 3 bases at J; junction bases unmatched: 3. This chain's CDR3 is CASSLVGTVYNEQFF. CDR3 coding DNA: TGTGCCAGCAGCTTAGTTGGGACAGTCTACAATGAGCAGTTCTTC.

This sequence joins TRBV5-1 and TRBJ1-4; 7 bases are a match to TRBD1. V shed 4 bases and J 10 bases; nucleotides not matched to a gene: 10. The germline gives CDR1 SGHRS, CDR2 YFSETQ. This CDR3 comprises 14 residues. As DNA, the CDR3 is TGCGCCAGCAGCACACAGGGGCTATTCGGAAAACTGTTTTTT. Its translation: CASSTQGLFGKLFF.

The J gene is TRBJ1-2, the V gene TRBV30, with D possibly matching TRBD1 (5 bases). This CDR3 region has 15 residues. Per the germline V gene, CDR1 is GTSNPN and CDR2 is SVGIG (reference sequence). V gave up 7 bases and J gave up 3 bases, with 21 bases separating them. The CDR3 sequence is CAFRESGGVYYGYTF. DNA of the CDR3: TGTGCCTTCCGGGAGTCGGGGGGGGTGTACTATGGCTACACCTTC.

The CDR3 DNA follows: TGTGCCATCAGAGACGGGGGGGCGGCCAATCAGCCCCAGCATTTT. It specifies CAIRDGGAANQPQHF. The rearrangement joins TRBV10-3 to TRBJ1-5; a possible D gene is TRBD1 (6 bases). This CDR3 comprises 15 residues. Germline-derived CDR1 and CDR2 are ENHRY and SYGVKD. Trimming pared 6 bases from V and 3 bases from J, leaving 15 bases between.

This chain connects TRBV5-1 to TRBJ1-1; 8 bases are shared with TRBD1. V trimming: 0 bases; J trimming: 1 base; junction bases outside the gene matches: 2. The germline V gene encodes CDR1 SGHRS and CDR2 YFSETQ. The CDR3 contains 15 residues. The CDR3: CASSLAGTGNTEAFF. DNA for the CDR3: TGCGCCAGCAGCTTGGCCGGGACAGGGAACACTGAAGCTTTCTTT.

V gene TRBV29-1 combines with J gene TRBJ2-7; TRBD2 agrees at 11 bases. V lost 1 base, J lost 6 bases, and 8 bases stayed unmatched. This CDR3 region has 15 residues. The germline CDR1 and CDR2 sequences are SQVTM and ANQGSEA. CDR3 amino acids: CSVEVGLAGGSEQYF. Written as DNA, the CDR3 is TGCAGCGTTGAAGTAGGGCTAGCGGGGGGCTCCGAGCAGTACTTC.

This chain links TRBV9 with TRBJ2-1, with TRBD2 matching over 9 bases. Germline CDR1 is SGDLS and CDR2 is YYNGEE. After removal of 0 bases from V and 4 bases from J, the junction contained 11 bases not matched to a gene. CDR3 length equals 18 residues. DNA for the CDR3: TGTGCCAGCAGCGTAGGGCTAGCGGGGCCCGGGGGTTACAATGAGCAGTTCTTC. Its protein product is CASSVGLAGPGGYNEQFF.

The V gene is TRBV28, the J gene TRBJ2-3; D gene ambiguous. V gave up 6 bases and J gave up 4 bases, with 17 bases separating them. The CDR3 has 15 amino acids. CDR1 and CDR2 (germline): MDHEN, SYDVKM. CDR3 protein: CASSLGATRADTQYF. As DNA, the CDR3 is TGTGCCAGCAGCCTTGGCGCGACCCGGGCAGATACGCAGTATTTT.

As DNA, the CDR3 is TGTGCCAGCAGCCCAAGGACAGGGGATGAGCAGTTCTTC. Protein sequence: CASSPRTGDEQFF. The chain uses TRBV5-4 and TRBJ2-1, with 9 bases lining up with TRBD1. Germline values: CDR1 SGHNT, CDR2 YYREEE (reference sequence). J gave up 8 bases and V 4 bases, and 4 bases lay outside the gene matches. The CDR3 runs 13 residues.

The DNA of the CDR3 is TGTGCCAGCACCCGGGACCCTCACCTGGGGGAGCAGTACTTC. Its protein is CASTRDPHLGEQYF. This sequence joins TRBV7-9 and TRBJ2-5; D may match TRBD1 or TRBD2 (5 bases each). Trimming took off 7 bases at V and 11 bases at J, with 23 bases between the two ends. CDR3 length equals 14 residues. Looked up from germline, CDR1 is SEHNR and CDR2 is FQNEAQ (reference sequence). Combining the CDR3 with reference TRBV7-9 and TRBJ2-5 gives the whole variable domain DTGVSQNPRHKITKRGQNVTFRCDPISEHNRLYWYRQTLGQGPEFLTYFQNEAQLEKSRLLSDRFSAERPKGSFSTLEIQRTEQGDSAMYLCASTRDPHLGEQYFGPGTRLLVL.

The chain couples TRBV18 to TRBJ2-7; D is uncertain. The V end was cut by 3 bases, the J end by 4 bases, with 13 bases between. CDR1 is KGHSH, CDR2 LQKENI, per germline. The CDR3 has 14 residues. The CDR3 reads CASSPIPGFYEQYF. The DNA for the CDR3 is TGTGCCAGCTCACCTATTCCGGGTTTTTACGAGCAGTACTTC.

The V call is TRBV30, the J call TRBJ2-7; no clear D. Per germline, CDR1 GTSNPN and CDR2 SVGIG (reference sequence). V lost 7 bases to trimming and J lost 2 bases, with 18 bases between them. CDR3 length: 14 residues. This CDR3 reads CASPKADGPYEQYF. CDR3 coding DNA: TGTGCCTCCCCAAAGGCCGACGGCCCCTACGAGCAGTACTTC.